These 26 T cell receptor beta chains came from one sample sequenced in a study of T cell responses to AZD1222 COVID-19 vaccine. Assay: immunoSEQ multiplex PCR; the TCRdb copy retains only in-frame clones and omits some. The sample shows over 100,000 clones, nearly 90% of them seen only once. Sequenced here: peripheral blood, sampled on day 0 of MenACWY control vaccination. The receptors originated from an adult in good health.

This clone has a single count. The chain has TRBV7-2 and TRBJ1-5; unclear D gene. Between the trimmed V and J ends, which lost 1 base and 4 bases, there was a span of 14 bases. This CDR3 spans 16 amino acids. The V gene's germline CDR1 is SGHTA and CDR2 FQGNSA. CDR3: CASSLESGQVNQPQHF. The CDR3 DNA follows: TGTGCCAGCAGCTTAGAGTCTGGGCAGGTGAATCAGCCCCAGCATTTT.

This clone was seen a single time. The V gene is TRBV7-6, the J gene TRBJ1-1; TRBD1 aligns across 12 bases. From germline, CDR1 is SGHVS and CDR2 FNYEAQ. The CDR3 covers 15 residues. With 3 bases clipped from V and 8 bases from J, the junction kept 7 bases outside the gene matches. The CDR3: CASSLSGDRGREAFF. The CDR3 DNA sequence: TGTGCCAGCAGCTTGTCCGGGGACAGGGGGCGAGAAGCTTTCTTT.

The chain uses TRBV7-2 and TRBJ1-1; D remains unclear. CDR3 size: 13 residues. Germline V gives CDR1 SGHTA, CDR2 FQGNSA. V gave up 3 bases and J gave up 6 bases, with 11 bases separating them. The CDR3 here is CASSFGVRAEAFF. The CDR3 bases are TGTGCCAGCAGCTTCGGGGTAAGGGCTGAAGCTTTCTTT.

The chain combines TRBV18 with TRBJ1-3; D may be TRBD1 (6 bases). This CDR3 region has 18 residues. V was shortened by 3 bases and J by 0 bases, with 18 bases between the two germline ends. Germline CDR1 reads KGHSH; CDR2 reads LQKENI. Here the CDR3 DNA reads TGTGCCAGCTCACCTACAGGGATCCAAGCCCTCTCTGGAAACACCATATATTTT. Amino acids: CASSPTGIQALSGNTIYF.

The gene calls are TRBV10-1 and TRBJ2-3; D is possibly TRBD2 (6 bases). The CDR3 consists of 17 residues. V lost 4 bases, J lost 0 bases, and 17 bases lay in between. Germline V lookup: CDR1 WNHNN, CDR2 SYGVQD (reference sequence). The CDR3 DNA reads TGCGCCAGCAGTGTCGAATGGGCGGGGACTAGCACAGATACGCAGTATTTT. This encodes CASSVEWAGTSTDTQYF.

The CDR3 protein is CASSVDRATSTDTQYF. The CDR3 DNA is TGTGCCAGCAGCGTCGACAGGGCTACTAGCACAGATACGCAGTATTTT. The chain is built from TRBV9 and TRBJ2-3; 7 bases fit TRBD1. CDR1 and CDR2 from the germline V gene are SGDLS and YYNGEE. With 2 bases clipped from V and 0 bases from J, the junction kept 6 bases outside the gene matches. This CDR3 contains 16 residues.

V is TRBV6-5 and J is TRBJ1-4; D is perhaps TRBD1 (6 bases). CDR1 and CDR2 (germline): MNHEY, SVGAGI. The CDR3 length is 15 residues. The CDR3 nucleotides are TGTGCGGTGGGAAATTGGGGACATTCGATGGAAAAACTGTTTTTT. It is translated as CAVGNWGHSMEKLFF.

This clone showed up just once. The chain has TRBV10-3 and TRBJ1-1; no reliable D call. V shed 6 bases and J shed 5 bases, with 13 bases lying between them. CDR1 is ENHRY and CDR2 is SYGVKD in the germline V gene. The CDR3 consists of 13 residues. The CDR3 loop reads CAIRPVQETEAFF. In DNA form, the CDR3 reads TGTGCCATCAGGCCAGTTCAAGAAACTGAAGCTTTCTTT.

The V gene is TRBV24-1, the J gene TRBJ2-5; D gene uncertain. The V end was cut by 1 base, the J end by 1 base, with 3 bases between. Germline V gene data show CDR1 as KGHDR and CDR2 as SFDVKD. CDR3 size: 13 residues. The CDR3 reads CATSDFTQETQYF. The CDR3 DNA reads TGTGCCACCAGTGATTTTACCCAAGAGACCCAGTACTTC.

The CDR3 DNA sequence: TGTGCCAGCAGCCAAGTTCTGGCTGGGGTGGGAGGCTACACCTTC. Amino acids: CASSQVLAGVGGYTF. The V gene is TRBV3-1 (or the pseudogene TRBV3-2), the J gene TRBJ1-2; D remains unclear. Trimming left V 1 base short and J 8 bases short, with 17 bases between. The CDR3 is made up of 15 amino acids. CDR1 and CDR2 from the germline V gene are LGHDT and YNNKEL (reference sequence).

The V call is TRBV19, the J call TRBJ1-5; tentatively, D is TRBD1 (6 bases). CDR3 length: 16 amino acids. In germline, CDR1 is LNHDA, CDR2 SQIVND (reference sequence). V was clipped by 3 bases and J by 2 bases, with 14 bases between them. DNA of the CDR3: TGTGCCAGTAGTATCGGGTTCAGGGGAGGCAATCAGCCCCAGCATTTT. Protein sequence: CASSIGFRGGNQPQHF.

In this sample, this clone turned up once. The CDR3 DNA reads TGTGCCAGCAGCGTACAAGGACGTAGGGGCTACACCTTC. Translation: CASSVQGRRGYTF. The rearrangement uses TRBV9 and TRBJ1-2; D gene unclear. Germline V lookup: CDR1 SGDLS, CDR2 YYNGEE. This CDR3 spans 13 amino acids. V shed 1 base and J shed 8 bases, with 12 bases lying between them.

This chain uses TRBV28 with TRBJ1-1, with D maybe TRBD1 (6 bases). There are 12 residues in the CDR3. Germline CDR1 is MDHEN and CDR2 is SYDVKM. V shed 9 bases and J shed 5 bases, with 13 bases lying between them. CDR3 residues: CASWGAATEAFF. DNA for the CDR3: TGTGCCAGTTGGGGGGCAGCTACTGAAGCTTTCTTT.

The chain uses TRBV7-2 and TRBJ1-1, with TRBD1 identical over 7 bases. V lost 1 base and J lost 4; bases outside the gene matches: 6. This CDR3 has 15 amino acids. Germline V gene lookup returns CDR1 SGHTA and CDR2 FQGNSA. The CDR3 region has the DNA TGTGCCAGCAGCTTAGGTGTACGGACAGGCACTGAAGCTTTCTTT. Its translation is CASSLGVRTGTEAFF.

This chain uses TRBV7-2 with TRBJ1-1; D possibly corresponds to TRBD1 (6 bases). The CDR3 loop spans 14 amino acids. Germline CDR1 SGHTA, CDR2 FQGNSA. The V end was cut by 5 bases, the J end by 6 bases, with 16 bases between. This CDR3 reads CASSLRTELAEAFF. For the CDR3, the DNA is TGTGCCAGCAGCCTAAGGACAGAACTCGCTGAAGCTTTCTTT. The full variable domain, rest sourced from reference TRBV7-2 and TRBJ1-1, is GAGVSQSPSNKVTEKGKDVELRCDPISGHTALYWYRQSLGQGLEFLIYFQGNSAPDKSGLPSDRFSAERTGGSVSTLTIQRTQQEDSAVYLCASSLRTELAEAFFGQGTRLTVV.

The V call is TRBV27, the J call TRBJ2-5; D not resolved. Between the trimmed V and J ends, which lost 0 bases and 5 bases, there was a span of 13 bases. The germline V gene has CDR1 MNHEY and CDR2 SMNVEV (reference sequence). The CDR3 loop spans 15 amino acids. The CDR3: CASSLSKRLDETQYF. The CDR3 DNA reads TGTGCCAGCAGTTTATCGAAGAGGCTAGACGAGACCCAGTACTTC.

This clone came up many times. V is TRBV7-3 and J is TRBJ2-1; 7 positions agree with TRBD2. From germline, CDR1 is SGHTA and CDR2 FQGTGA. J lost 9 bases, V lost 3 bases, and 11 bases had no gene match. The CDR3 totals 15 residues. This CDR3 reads CASSFLRRESGEQFF. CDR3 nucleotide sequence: TGTGCCAGCAGCTTCTTGCGGCGGGAGAGCGGTGAGCAGTTCTTC.

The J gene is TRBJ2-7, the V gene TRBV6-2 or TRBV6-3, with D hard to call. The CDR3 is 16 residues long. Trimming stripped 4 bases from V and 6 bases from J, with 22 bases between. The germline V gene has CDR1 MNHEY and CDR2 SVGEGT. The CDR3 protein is CASSSLTGPPSPEQYF. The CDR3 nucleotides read TGTGCCAGCAGTTCCCTAACCGGGCCGCCCTCTCCCGAGCAGTACTTC.

The CDR3 DNA follows: TGTGCCAGCAGCTTACCGGGGTACCAAGAGACCCAGTACTTC. Its translation: CASSLPGYQETQYF. The chain combines TRBV7-2 with TRBJ2-5; perhaps TRBD2 as D (5 bases). The germline CDR1 and CDR2 sequences are SGHTA and FQGNSA. The V and J ends lost 2 bases and 0 bases respectively, with 7 bases between them. The CDR3 length is 14 residues.

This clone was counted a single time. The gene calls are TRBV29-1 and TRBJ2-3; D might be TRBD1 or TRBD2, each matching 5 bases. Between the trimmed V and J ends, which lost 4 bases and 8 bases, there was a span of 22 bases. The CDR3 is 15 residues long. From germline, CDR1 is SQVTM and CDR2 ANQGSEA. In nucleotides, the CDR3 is TGCAGCGTTGCCCCGATCCGGGGCCCCGGAGGTACGCAGTATTTT. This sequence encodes CSVAPIRGPGGTQYF.

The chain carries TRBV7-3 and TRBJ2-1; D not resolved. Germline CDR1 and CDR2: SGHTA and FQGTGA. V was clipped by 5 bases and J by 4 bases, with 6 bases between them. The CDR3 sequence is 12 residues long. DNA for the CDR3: TGTGCCAGCAGCGACCAATACAATGAGCAGTTCTTC. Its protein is CASSDQYNEQFF.

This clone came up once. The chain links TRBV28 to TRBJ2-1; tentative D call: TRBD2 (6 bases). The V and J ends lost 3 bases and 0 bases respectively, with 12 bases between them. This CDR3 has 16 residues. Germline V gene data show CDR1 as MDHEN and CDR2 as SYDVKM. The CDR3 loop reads CASSFGGSGSYNEQFF. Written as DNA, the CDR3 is TGTGCCAGCAGTTTTGGAGGTAGCGGCTCCTACAATGAGCAGTTCTTC.

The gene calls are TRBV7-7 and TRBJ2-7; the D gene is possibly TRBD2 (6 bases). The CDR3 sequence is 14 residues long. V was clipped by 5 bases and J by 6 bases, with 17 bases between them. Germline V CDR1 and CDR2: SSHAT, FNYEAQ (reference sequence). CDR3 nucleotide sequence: TGTGCCAGCAGCCCCAATGCCGCGGGGAGCGAGCAGTACTTC. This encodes CASSPNAAGSEQYF.

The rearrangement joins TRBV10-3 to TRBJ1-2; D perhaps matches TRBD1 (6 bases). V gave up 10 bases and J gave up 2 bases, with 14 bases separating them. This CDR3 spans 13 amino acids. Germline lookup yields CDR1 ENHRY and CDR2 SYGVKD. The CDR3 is CATLAGANYGYTF. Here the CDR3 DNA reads TGTGCCACCCTCGCAGGGGCCAACTATGGCTACACCTTC.

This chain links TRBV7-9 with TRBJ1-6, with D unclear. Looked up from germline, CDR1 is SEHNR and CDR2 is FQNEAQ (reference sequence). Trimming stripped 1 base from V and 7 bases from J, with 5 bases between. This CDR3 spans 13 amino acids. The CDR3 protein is CASSLGGNSPLHF. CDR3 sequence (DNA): TGTGCCAGCAGCTTAGGAGGCAATTCACCCCTCCACTTT.

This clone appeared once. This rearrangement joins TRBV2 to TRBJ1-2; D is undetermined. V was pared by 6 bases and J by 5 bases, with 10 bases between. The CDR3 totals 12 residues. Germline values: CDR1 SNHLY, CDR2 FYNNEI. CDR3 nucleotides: TGTGCCAGCAGCCGCGGGATGTATGGCTACACCTTC. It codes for CASSRGMYGYTF.